The next 13 T cell receptor beta chains were all read from a single sample in a study of T cells after posttransplantation cyclophosphamide. Cyclophosphamide on days +3 and +4 followed busulfan-fludarabine conditioning and a marrow graft. Here immunoSEQ multiplex PCR was the method, and the copy in TCRdb shows in-frame clones only, minus some. Altogether about 25,000 clones were found in the sample, and no singletons occur. The sequences come from PBMCs, collected after allogeneic stem cell transplant with posttransplant cyclophosphamide. The receptors come from a male patient in his late teens or twenties who received an allogeneic stem cell transplant from a related donor, was CMV-positive, and had no GVHD. Among the T cells, some may be from the graft donor.

This clone was counted ten times or more. V gene TRBV19 combines with J gene TRBJ2-3; 8 bases line up with TRBD2. Looked up from germline, CDR1 is LNHDA and CDR2 is SQIVND (reference sequence). The CDR3 covers 15 residues. Losses at the gene ends were 3 bases for V and 5 bases for J; bases not matched to a gene: 7. Here the CDR3 DNA reads TGTGCCAGTAGTATTACGGGAGGGCCCGGAGATACGCAGTATTTT. Its protein is CASSITGGPGDTQYF. Looking up the rest from reference TRBV19 and TRBJ2-3 gives the full variable domain: DGGITQSPKYLFRKEGQNVTLSCEQNLNHDAMYWYRQDPGQGLRLIYYSQIVNDFQKGDIAEGYSVSREKKESFPLTVTSAQKNPTAFYLCASSITGGPGDTQYFGPGTRLTVL.

This clone was seen at least ten times. CDR3 amino acids: CASSLGTLANTGELFF. The CDR3 DNA sequence: TGCGCCAGCAGCTTGGGAACTCTAGCGAACACCGGGGAGCTGTTTTTT. The chain uses TRBV5-1 and TRBJ2-2; D is unclear. Trimming left V 0 bases short and J 0 bases short, with 9 bases between. CDR1 and CDR2 (germline): SGHRS, YFSETQ. This CDR3 region has 16 residues.

This clone was seen many times. The CDR3 nucleotides read TGTGCCAGCAGTTACCCGGACACTGAAGCTTTCTTT. Residues: CASSYPDTEAFF. The chain couples TRBV6-6 to TRBJ1-1; no reliable D call. The CDR3 is 12 residues long. Trimming took 2 bases from V and 3 from J, leaving 4 bases between them. CDR1 MNHNY and CDR2 SVGAGI come from the germline V gene (reference sequence).

This clone was detected many times. This chain joins TRBV7-9 and TRBJ2-1; TRBD1 matches 8 bases. Germline CDR1 is SEHNR and CDR2 is FQNEAQ (reference sequence). Trimming at V came to 3 bases and at J to 3 bases, leaving 7 bases not matched to a gene. The CDR3 loop spans 16 amino acids. The CDR3 here is CASSLAGTGGYNEQFF. The CDR3 nucleotides are TGTGCCAGCAGCTTGGCCGGGACAGGAGGCTACAATGAGCAGTTCTTC.

The gene calls are TRBV7-7 and TRBJ2-5, with TRBD2 matching 11 bases. The CDR3 is made up of 17 amino acids. V shed 4 bases and J 5 bases; nucleotides not matched to a gene: 12. Per the germline V gene, CDR1 is SSHAT and CDR2 is FNYEAQ (reference sequence). The CDR3 loop is CASSSGASGGPGETQYF. The CDR3 coding sequence is TGTGCCAGCAGCTCAGGGGCTAGCGGGGGGCCGGGGGAGACCCAGTACTTC.

CDR3 DNA: TGTGCCTGGAGTGCTTTTACCCACGAGCAGTACTTC. Its translation is CAWSAFTHEQYF. The chain links TRBV30 to TRBJ2-5; D not resolved. The closer fit of TRBJ2-7 to the DNA end suggests the J call may be wrong. Per the germline V gene, CDR1 is GTSNPN and CDR2 is SVGIG (reference sequence). The CDR3 totals 12 residues.

This clone was detected many times. The J gene is TRBJ2-3, the V gene TRBV4-3; 8 bases are a match to TRBD2. From germline, CDR1 is LGHNA and CDR2 YSLEER. CDR3 size: 20 residues. Germline trimming cut 3 bases from V and 0 bases from J; bases unmatched to any gene: 17. The CDR3 sequence: CASSQGVGEAGDLSTDTQYF. The CDR3 bases are TGCGCCAGCAGCCAGGGCGTTGGGGAAGCGGGAGACCTTAGCACAGATACGCAGTATTTT.

This clone was seen many times. Here the CDR3 DNA reads TGTGCCATCAGGCCAGGCTATAATTCACCCCTCCACTTT. Residues: CAIRPGYNSPLHF. The gene calls are TRBV6-1 and TRBJ1-6; no firm D call. V was pared by 10 bases and J by 3 bases, with 10 bases between. Looked up from germline, CDR1 is MNHNS and CDR2 is SASEGT. This CDR3 comprises 13 residues.

In its sample, this clone was seen many times. The chain is built from TRBV14 and TRBJ1-2; 8 bases match TRBD1. The ends lost 1 base at V and 7 bases at J; junction bases unmatched: 5. CDR1 SGHDN and CDR2 FVKESK come from the germline V gene. There are 14 residues in the CDR3. The CDR3 DNA reads TGTGCCAGCAGCCAAGCCCGGACAGGGTCTGGCTACACCTTC. Translating it yields CASSQARTGSGYTF.

Many counts were recorded for this clone. V is TRBV11-2 and J is TRBJ1-2; 8 nucleotides align to TRBD1. With V trimmed by 5 bases and J by 3 bases, 2 bases remained unmatched. Looked up from germline, CDR1 is SGHAT and CDR2 is FQNNGV. The length of the CDR3 is 13 residues. The CDR3 protein is CASSPDRDYGYTF. CDR3 nucleotides: TGTGCCAGCAGCCCGGACAGGGACTATGGCTACACCTTC.

The CDR3 loop reads CASSLLPQGSSPLHF. The DNA of the CDR3 is TGTGCCAGCAGCTTACTGCCACAGGGAAGTTCACCCCTCCACTTT. The chain combines TRBV11-2 with TRBJ1-6; possible D gene TRBD1, 6 bases. The CDR3 sequence is 15 residues long. The germline CDR1 and CDR2 sequences are SGHAT and FQNNGV. With 2 bases removed from V and 9 bases from J, the gap between germline ends came to 14 bases. Supplemented by reference TRBV11-2 and TRBJ1-6, the full variable domain reads EAGVAQSPRYKIIEKRQSVAFWCNPISGHATLYWYQQILGQGPKLLIQFQNNGVVDDSQLPKDRFSAERLKGVDSTLKIQPAKLEDSAVYLCASSLLPQGSSPLHFGNGTRLTVT.

This clone occurred many times. This sequence joins TRBV30 and TRBJ2-7; 9 bases match TRBD2. With V trimmed by 0 bases and J by 3 bases, 9 bases remained unmatched. Germline V CDR1 and CDR2: GTSNPN, SVGIG (reference sequence). CDR3 length: 16 amino acids. The CDR3 loop is CAWSVRGTSPLYEQYF. The CDR3 nucleotides are TGTGCCTGGAGTGTAAGGGGGACTAGCCCCCTCTACGAGCAGTACTTC.

This clone was counted at least ten times. The rearrangement uses TRBV9 and TRBJ1-1, with 8 bases that match TRBD1. This CDR3 is built from 15 residues. J lost 0 bases, V lost 4 bases, and 5 bases had no gene match. From germline, CDR1 is SGDLS and CDR2 YYNGEE. CDR3: CASSPGQGMNTEAFF. For the CDR3, the DNA is TGTGCCAGCAGCCCAGGACAGGGAATGAACACTGAAGCTTTCTTT. The complete variable domain, with remaining parts taken from reference TRBV9 and TRBJ1-1, reads DSGVTQTPKHLITATGQRVTLRCSPRSGDLSVYWYQQSLDQGLQFLIQYYNGEERAKGNILERFSAQQFPDLHSELNLSSLELGDSALYFCASSPGQGMNTEAFFGQGTRLTVV.